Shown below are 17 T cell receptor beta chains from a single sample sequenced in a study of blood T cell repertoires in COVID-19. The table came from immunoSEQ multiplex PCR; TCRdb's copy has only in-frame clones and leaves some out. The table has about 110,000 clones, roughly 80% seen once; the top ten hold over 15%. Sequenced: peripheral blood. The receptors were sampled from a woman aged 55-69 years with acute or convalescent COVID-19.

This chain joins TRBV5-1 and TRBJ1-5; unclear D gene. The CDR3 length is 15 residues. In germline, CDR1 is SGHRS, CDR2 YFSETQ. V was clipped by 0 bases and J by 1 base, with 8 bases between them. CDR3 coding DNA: TGCGCCAGCAGCTTGGACGGAGGAAGCAATCAGCCCCAGCATTTT. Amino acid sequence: CASSLDGGSNQPQHF.

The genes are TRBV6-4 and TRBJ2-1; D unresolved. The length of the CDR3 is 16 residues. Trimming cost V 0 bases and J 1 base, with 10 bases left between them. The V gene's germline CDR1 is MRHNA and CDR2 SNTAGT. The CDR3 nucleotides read TGTGCCAGCAGTGACTCGCATCAGCGATCCTACAATGAGCAGTTCTTC. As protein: CASSDSHQRSYNEQFF.

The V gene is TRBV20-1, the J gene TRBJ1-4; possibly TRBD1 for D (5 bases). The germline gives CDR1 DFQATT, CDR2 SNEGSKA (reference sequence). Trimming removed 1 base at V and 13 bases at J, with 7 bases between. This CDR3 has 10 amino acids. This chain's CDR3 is CSARGGGLFF. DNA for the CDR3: TGCAGTGCTAGAGGGGGGGGACTGTTTTTT.

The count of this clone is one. CDR3 loop: CASSGLSAEQYF. DNA for the CDR3: TGTGCCAGCAGTGGACTTTCAGCCGAGCAGTACTTC. The chain links TRBV28 to TRBJ2-7; maybe TRBD2 (5 bases). The length of the CDR3 is 12 residues. CDR1 is MDHEN, CDR2 SYDVKM, per germline. V lost 5 bases to trimming and J lost 6 bases, with 11 bases between them.

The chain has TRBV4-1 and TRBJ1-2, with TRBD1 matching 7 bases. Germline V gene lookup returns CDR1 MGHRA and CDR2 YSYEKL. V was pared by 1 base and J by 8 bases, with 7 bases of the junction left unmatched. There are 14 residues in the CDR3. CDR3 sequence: CASSQAPQGGGYTF. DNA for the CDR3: TGCGCCAGCAGCCAAGCGCCCCAGGGGGGAGGCTACACCTTC.

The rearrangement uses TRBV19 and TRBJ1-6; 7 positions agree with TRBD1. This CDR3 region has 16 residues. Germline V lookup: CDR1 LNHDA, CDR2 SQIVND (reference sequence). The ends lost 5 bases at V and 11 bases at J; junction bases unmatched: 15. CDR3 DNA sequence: TGTGCCAGTAGTGCTCGTCGGGGACAGTCAGCGGCACCCCTCCACTTT. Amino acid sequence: CASSARRGQSAAPLHF.

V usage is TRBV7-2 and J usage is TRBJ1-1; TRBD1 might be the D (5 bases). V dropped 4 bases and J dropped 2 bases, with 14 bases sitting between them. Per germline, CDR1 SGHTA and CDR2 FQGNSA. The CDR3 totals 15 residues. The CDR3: CASSYSRGENTEAFF. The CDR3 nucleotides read TGTGCCAGCAGCTACTCCCGGGGGGAAAACACTGAAGCTTTCTTT.

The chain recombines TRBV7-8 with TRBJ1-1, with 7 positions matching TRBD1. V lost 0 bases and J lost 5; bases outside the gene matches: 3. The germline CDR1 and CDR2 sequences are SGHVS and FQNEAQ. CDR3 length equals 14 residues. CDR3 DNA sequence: TGTGCCAGCAGCTTAGCCAGGGGGTTGACTGAAGCTTTCTTT. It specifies CASSLARGLTEAFF.

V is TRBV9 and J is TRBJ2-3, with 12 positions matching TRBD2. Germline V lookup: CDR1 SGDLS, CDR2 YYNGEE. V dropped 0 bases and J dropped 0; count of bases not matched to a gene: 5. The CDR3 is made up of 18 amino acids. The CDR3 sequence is CASSVGLAGVGSTDTQYF. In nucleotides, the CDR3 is TGTGCCAGCAGCGTAGGACTAGCGGGAGTGGGGAGCACAGATACGCAGTATTTT. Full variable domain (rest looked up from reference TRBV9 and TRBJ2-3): DSGVTQTPKHLITATGQRVTLRCSPRSGDLSVYWYQQSLDQGLQFLIQYYNGEERAKGNILERFSAQQFPDLHSELNLSSLELGDSALYFCASSVGLAGVGSTDTQYFGPGTRLTVL.

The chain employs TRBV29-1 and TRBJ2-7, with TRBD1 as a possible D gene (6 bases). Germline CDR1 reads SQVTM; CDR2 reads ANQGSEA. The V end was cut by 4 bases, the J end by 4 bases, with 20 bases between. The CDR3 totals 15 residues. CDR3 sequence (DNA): TGCAGCGTTGCAGGTCGTAGGACAGAGTCATACGAGCAGTACTTC. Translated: CSVAGRRTESYEQYF.

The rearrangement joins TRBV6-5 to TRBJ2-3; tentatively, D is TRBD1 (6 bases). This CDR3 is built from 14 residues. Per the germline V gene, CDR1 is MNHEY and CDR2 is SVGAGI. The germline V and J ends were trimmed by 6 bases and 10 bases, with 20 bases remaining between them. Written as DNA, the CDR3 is TGTGCCAGCAGACTACGACATCCTGGGGGCCCGCAGTATTTT. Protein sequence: CASRLRHPGGPQYF.

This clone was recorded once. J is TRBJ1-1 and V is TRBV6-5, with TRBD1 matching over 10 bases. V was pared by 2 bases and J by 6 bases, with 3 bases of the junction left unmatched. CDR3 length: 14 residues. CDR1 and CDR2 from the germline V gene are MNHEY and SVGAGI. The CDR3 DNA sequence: TGTGCCAGCAGTTACGGGACAGGGGACGCTGAAGCTTTCTTT. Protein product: CASSYGTGDAEAFF.

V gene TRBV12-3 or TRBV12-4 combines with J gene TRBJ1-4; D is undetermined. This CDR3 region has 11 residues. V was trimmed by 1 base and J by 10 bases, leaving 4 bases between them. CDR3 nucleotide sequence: TGTGCCAGCAGTTTAGGGCTAAAACTGTTTTTT. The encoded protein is CASSLGLKLFF.

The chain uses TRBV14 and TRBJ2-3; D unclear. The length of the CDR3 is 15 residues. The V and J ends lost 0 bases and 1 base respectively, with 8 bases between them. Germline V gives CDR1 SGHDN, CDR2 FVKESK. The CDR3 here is CASSQDTSRTDTQYF. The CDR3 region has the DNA TGTGCCAGCAGCCAAGATACATCCCGCACAGATACGCAGTATTTT.

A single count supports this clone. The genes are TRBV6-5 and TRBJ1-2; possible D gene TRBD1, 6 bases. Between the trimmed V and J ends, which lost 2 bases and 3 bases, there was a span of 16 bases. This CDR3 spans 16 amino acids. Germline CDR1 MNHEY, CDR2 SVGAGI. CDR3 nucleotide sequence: TGTGCCAGCAGTTACGCGGACAGCAAGACCTACTATGGCTACACCTTC. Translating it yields CASSYADSKTYYGYTF.

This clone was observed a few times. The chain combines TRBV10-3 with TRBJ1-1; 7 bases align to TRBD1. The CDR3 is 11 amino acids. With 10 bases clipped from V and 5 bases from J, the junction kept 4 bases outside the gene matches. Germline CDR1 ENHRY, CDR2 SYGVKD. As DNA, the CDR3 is TGTGCCACAGCCAGGGGGACTGAAGCTTTCTTT. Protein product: CATARGTEAFF.

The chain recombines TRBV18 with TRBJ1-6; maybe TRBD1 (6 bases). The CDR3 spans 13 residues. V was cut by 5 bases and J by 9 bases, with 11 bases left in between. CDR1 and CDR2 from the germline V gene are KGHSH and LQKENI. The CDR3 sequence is CASSDDRFSPLHF. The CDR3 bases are TGTGCCAGCTCAGATGACAGGTTTTCACCCCTCCACTTT.